This T cell receptor beta chain was recovered during a study of cytomegalovirus exposure and HLA in healthy donors. Findings and limits, study-wide: The records held CMV serostatus as the only immune exposure information. Later on, an analysis showed TCR association rates differing by HLA locus, with DRB1 the most and HLA-C the fewest. Presence/absence analyses took donor sequencing depth as roughly uniform.

About this clone itself: Its antigen remains unidentified.

PCR amplification relied on 60 Vbeta primers (plus 13 Jbeta primers). The protocol was immunoSEQ multiplex PCR, while the TCRdb copy is restricted to in-frame clones and leaves out a portion. The sample comprises under 150,000 clones, more than 65% of which are singletons, and about 1.8% rests with the top ten. The CDR3 covers 16 residues. Trimming took 6 bases from V and 1 from J, leaving 15 bases between them. Germline CDR1 and CDR2: PRHDT and FYEKMQ (reference sequence). This sequence originates from a man aged 18 to 30 in good health and CMV-seronegative. The V gene is TRBV13, the J gene TRBJ2-2; weak D call: TRBD1 (6 bases). The specimen was PBMCs. The CDR3: CASRGSGTRNTGELFF. In DNA form, the CDR3 reads TGTGCCAGCAGGGGCTCCGGGACACGGAACACCGGGGAGCTGTTTTTT.